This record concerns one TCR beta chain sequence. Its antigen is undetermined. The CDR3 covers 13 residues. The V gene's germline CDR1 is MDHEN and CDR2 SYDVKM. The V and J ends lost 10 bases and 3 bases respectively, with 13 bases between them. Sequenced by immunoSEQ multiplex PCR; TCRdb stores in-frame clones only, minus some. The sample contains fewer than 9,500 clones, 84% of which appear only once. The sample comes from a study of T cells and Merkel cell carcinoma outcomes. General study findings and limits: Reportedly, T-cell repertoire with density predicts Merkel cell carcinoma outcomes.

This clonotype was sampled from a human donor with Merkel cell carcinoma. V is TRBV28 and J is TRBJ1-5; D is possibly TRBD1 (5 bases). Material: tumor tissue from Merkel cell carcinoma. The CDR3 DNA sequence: TGTGCCACAGTAGAGACAGACAATCAGCCCCAGCATTTT. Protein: CATVETDNQPQHF.